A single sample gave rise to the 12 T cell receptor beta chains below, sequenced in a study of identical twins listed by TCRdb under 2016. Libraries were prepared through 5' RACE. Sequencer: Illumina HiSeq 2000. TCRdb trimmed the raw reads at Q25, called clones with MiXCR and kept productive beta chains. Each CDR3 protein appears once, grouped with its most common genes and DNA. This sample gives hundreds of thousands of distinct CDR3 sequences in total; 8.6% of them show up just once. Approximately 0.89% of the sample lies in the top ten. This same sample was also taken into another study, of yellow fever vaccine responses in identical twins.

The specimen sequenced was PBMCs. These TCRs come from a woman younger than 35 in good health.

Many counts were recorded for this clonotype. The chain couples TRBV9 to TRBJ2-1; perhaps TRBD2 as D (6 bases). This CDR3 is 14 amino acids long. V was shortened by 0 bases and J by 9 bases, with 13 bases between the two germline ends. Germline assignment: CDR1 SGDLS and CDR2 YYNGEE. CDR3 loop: CASSVVRSGGEQFF. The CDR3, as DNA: TGTGCCAGCAGCGTAGTTCGTTCCGGGGGTGAGCAGTTCTTC.

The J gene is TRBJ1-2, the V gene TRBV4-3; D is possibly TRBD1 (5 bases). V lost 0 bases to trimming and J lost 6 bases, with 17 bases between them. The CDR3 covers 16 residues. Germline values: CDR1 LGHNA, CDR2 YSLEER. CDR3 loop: CASSQDRWQGRNGYTF. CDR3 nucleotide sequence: TGCGCCAGCAGCCAAGATCGGTGGCAGGGACGGAATGGCTACACCTTC.

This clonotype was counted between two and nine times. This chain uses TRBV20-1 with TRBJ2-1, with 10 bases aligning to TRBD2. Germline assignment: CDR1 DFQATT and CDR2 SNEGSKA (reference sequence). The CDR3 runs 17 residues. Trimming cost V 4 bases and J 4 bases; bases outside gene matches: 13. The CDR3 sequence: CSATTLVSGRLYNEQFF. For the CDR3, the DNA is TGCAGTGCTACCACCCTGGTTAGCGGGAGGCTGTACAATGAGCAGTTCTTC.

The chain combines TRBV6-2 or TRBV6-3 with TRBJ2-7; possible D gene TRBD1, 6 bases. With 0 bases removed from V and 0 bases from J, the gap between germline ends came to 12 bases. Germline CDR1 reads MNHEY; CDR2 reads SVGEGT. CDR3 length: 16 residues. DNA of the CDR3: TGTGCCAGCAGTTACTCTGACAGGCCGAGCTCCTACGAGCAGTACTTC. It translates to CASSYSDRPSSYEQYF.

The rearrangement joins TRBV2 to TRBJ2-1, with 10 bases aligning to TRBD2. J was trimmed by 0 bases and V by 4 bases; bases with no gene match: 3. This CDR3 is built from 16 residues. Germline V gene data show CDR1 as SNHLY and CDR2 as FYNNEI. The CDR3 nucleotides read TGTGCCAGCAGTGTTAGCGGGAGGATCTCCTACAATGAGCAGTTCTTC. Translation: CASSVSGRISYNEQFF.

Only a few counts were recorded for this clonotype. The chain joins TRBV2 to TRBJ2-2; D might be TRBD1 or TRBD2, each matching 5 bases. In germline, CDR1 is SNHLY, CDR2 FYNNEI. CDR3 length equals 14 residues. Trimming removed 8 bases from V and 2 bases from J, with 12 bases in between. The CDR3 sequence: CASQWGINTGELFF. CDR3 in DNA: TGTGCCAGCCAATGGGGGATTAACACCGGGGAGCTGTTTTTT. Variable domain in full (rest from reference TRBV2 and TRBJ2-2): EPEVTQTPSHQVTQMGQEVILRCVPISNHLYFYWYRQILGQKVEFLVSFYNNEISEKSEIFDDQFSVERPDGSNFTLKIRSTKLEDSAMYFCASQWGINTGELFFGEGSRLTVL.

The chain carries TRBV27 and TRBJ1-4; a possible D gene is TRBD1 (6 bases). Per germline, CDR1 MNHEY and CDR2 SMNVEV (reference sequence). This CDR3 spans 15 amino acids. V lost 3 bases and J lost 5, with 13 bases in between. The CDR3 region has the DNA TGTGCCAGCAGTTTTTCAGGGGAGAGGAATGAAAAACTGTTTTTT. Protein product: CASSFSGERNEKLFF.

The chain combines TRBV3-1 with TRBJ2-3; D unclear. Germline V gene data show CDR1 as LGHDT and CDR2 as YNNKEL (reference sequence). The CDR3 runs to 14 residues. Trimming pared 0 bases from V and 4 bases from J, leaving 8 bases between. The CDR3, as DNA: TGTGCCAGCAGCCAAGATCTACCACCAGATACGCAGTATTTT. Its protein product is CASSQDLPPDTQYF.

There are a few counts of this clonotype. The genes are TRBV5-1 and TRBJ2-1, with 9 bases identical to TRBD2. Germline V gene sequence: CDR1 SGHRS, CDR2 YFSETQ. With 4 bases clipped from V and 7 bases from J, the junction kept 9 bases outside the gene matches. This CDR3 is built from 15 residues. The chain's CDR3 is CASSLRGGRRNEQFF. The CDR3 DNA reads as TGCGCCAGCAGCCTGCGGGGGGGCCGGAGAAATGAGCAGTTCTTC.

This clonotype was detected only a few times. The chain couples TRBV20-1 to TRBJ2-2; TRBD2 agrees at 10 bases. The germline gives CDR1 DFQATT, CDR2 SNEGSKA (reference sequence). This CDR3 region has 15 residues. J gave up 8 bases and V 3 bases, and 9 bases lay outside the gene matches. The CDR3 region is CSARTLAGEAGELFF. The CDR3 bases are TGCAGTGCTAGGACGCTAGCGGGAGAAGCTGGGGAGCTGTTTTTT.

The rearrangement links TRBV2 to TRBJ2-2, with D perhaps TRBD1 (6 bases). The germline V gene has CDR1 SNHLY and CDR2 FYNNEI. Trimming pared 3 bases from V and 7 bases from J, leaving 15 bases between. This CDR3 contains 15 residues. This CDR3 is CASSEEDSPVGELFF. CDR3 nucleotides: TGTGCCAGCAGTGAGGAGGACAGTCCTGTCGGGGAGCTGTTTTTT.

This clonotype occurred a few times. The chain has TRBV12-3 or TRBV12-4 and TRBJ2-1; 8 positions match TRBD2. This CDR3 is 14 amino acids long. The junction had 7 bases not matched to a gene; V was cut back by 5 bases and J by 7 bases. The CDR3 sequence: CASSQVAGFNEQFF. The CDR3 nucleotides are TGTGCCAGCAGTCAGGTAGCGGGATTTAATGAGCAGTTCTTC.